These T cell receptor beta chains were read from a single sample in a study of identical twins. A single record per CDR3 protein comes from TCRdb applying MiXCR to the 5' RACE reads. The data show about 900,000 distinct CDR3 sequences, approximately 13% seen once. This sample also appeared in a second study, on yellow fever vaccine responses in identical twins.

Material: PBMCs. These receptors came from a woman between 18 and 30 years old in good health. The CDR3 runs from the conserved cysteine through the conserved F or W. D genes are given only for firm matches. Only some rows state a clone size, as once, few, many or a class for expanded clones.

CDR3 DNA	CDR3 protein	D gene	clone size	V gene	J gene
TGTGCCAGCTGCCGCGGGGGGCCCCATGAGCAGTTCTTC	CASCRGGPHEQFF	TRBD2	-	TRBV6-9	TRBJ2-1
TGCAGCGTTGCCGGCGGGGATGCGGGAAACACCATTTATTTT	CSVAGGDAGNTIYF	-	-	TRBV29-1	TRBJ1-3
TGTGCCAGCGCAAGAAGACTAGCGGTTACCAATGAGCAGTTCTTC	CASARRLAVTNEQFF	TRBD2	few	TRBV27	TRBJ2-1
TGTGCCACCAGTGATTTGGGGGACTCCACAGATACGCAGTATTTT	CATSDLGDSTDTQYF	-	many	TRBV24-1	TRBJ2-3
TGTGCCAGCAGCTTAGCGTCCCGGGACAGGGTGGACGAGCAGTTCTTC	CASSLASRDRVDEQFF	TRBD1	few	TRBV5-6	TRBJ2-1
TGTGCCAGCAGTCTAACAACGGGACTAGAAGTCTCCACCGGGGAGCTGTTTTTT	CASSLTTGLEVSTGELFF	TRBD2	few	TRBV12-3/TRBV12-4	TRBJ2-2
TGTGCCAGCAGTTACTCGAGGTGGAGCACCGGGGAGCTGTTTTTT	CASSYSRWSTGELFF	-	few	TRBV6-2/TRBV6-3	TRBJ2-2
TGTGCCAGCAGCCCTCCCCAGGGAAACAATGAGCAGTTCTTC	CASSPPQGNNEQFF	-	few	TRBV7-6	TRBJ2-1
TGCGCCAGCAGGATGACAGGGGTGACAGATACGCAGTATTTT	CASRMTGVTDTQYF	TRBD1	-	TRBV5-1	TRBJ2-3
TGTGCCAGCAGCTTAGTCCGGACAGGTCAAGAGACCCAGTACTTC	CASSLVRTGQETQYF	TRBD1	-	TRBV7-9	TRBJ2-5
TGCGCCAGCAGTGAGTCGCTAAGCGGATACACAGATACGCAGTATTTT	CASSESLSGYTDTQYF	-	-	TRBV10-1	TRBJ2-3
TGTGCCAGCTCACCACAAGCGTCCAGGGGACCTGGGGCCAACGTCCTGACTTTC	CASSPQASRGPGANVLTF	-	-	TRBV18	TRBJ2-6
TGTGCCAGCAGCTTTCGGCGCGGGAGTGGGAGTCCCGGGGAGCTGTTTTTT	CASSFRRGSGSPGELFF	TRBD2	few	TRBV5-5	TRBJ2-2
TGTGCCAGCAGTTCCACAGGACGCCCCCAAGAGACCCAGTACTTC	CASSSTGRPQETQYF	-	many	TRBV12-3/TRBV12-4	TRBJ2-5
TGCGCCAGCAGCTTCGGGCCCTCGGGGGGTCTCTCCTACGAGCAGTACTTC	CASSFGPSGGLSYEQYF	TRBD2	-	TRBV5-1	TRBJ2-7
TGTGCCAGCAGGCCTAGCGGGGTACCCACCGGGGAGCTGTTTTTT	CASRPSGVPTGELFF	TRBD2	-	TRBV7-2	TRBJ2-2
TGTGCCAGCAGTTCCCTTGGGACTAGCGGGAGATACGAGCAGTACTTC	CASSSLGTSGRYEQYF	TRBD2	-	TRBV3-1	TRBJ2-7
TGTGCCAGCAGCCCCTCGACAGGGATCTACGAGCAGTACTTC	CASSPSTGIYEQYF	TRBD1	few	TRBV7-8	TRBJ2-7
TGTGCCAGCAGAACGGCGAGGACAGGGGTCGTTTGGGAGCAGTACTTC	CASRTARTGVVWEQYF	TRBD1	-	TRBV28	TRBJ2-7
TGTGCCAGCAGTATAACGGGACAGGGAACGTATTTT	CASSITGQGTYF	TRBD1	few	TRBV12-3/TRBV12-4	TRBJ2-3
TGCGCCAGTAGGCATCAGCCCCAGCATTTT	CASRHQPQHF	-	few	TRBV5-1	TRBJ1-5
TGTGCCAGCAGTTTAGGACTGGGCCCCTGGAATGAGCAGTTCTTC	CASSLGLGPWNEQFF	-	many	TRBV28	TRBJ2-1
TGCAGTGCTAGAGATTCGGGCTACAATGAGCAGTTCTTC	CSARDSGYNEQFF	-	few	TRBV20-1	TRBJ2-1
TGTGCCAGCAGTGAAGTAGACAGGGGCTCGAAAAACATTCAGTACTTC	CASSEVDRGSKNIQYF	TRBD1	few	TRBV2	TRBJ2-4
TGTGCCAGCAGCCCTGGACAGGCCCCAGGGGCCCAGCATTTT	CASSPGQAPGAQHF	TRBD1	few	TRBV28	TRBJ1-5
TGTGCCAGCACGGGGGGGTTCTATAATTCACCCCTCCACTTT	CASTGGFYNSPLHF	-	-	TRBV2	TRBJ1-6
TGTGCCAGCGGAAACAGGGGGGCCTCTGGGGCCAACGTCCTGACTTTC	CASGNRGASGANVLTF	TRBD1	-	TRBV7-9	TRBJ2-6
TGTGCCAGCAGCCCCCAGGACAGTAATAACTATGGCTACACCTTC	CASSPQDSNNYGYTF	-	-	TRBV7-9	TRBJ1-2
TGCAGCGTTGACGGCGGGAGGAGCACCGGGGAGCTGTTTTTT	CSVDGGRSTGELFF	TRBD2	many	TRBV29-1	TRBJ2-2
TGTGCCAGCAGCGTAGTCGTGGGCCGGGCCAACGTCCTGACTTTC	CASSVVVGRANVLTF	-	-	TRBV9	TRBJ2-6
TGCGCCAGCAGCCCCCTCTCCGGGACTAGCGGGAGGAGCGGCCTTTACAATGAGCAGTTCTTC	CASSPLSGTSGRSGLYNEQFF	TRBD2	-	TRBV5-1	TRBJ2-1
TGTGCCAGCAGCTTAAGTAGGTGGGCAGGAACCGACACCGGGGAGCTGTTTTTT	CASSLSRWAGTDTGELFF	-	few	TRBV11-2	TRBJ2-2
TGTGCCAGCACAAGACAGGGGAAGGACACTGAAGCTTTCTTT	CASTRQGKDTEAFF	TRBD1	-	TRBV12-3/TRBV12-4	TRBJ1-1
TGTGCCAGCAGCGCCGGACTAGACCACACCGGGGAGCTGTTTTTT	CASSAGLDHTGELFF	TRBD2	few	TRBV7-9	TRBJ2-2
TGTGCCAGCAGGTCCCGGGGGTTTGGTGCAGATACGCAGTATTTT	CASRSRGFGADTQYF	-	-	TRBV12-3/TRBV12-4	TRBJ2-3
TGTGCCACCAGTACCAAATACAATGAGCAGTTCTTC	CATSTKYNEQFF	-	few	TRBV24-1	TRBJ2-1
TGTGCCAGCAGCCAAGATGGGGGGGCGCCAGATACGCAGTATTTT	CASSQDGGAPDTQYF	-	few	TRBV4-2	TRBJ2-3
TGTGCCAGCAGCTTTGGATCCTCTTTTCGAGTAAATGAGCAGTTCTTC	CASSFGSSFRVNEQFF	-	many	TRBV7-3	TRBJ2-1
TGTGCCAGCTCCCCCGGGACCAACATCTACGAGCAGTACTTC	CASSPGTNIYEQYF	-	few	TRBV18	TRBJ2-7
TGTGCCAGCAGTACCTCGGGAGGGCCGGGGGAGACCCAGTACTTC	CASSTSGGPGETQYF	TRBD2	few	TRBV27	TRBJ2-5
TGTGCCAGCAGTTTAATCGGTATCTCTGGAAACACCATATATTTT	CASSLIGISGNTIYF	-	many	TRBV12-3/TRBV12-4	TRBJ1-3
TGTGCCAGCAGCCAGCTGCCGGGACAGGGATTCTACGAGCAGTACTTC	CASSQLPGQGFYEQYF	TRBD1	-	TRBV3-1	TRBJ2-7
TGTGCCACCGCGGCGCAGACTGGAAACACCATATATTTT	CATAAQTGNTIYF	-	-	TRBV5-4	TRBJ1-3
TGTGCCAGTAGGACGGGACAGGGGAGGAGGAATGAGCAGTTCTTC	CASRTGQGRRNEQFF	TRBD1	few	TRBV19	TRBJ2-1
TGCGCCAGCAGCCAGATGACGGGAGGACTCACAGATACGCAGTATTTT	CASSQMTGGLTDTQYF	TRBD2	-	TRBV5-1	TRBJ2-3
TGTGCCAGCCACCCCCCGTGGGGTAAGAAGATTGATGGCTACACCTTC	CASHPPWGKKIDGYTF	-	-	TRBV19	TRBJ1-2
TGTGCCAGCTCCACGAGGGGGGCCCTCACTGAAGCTTTCTTT	CASSTRGALTEAFF	-	many	TRBV12-3/TRBV12-4	TRBJ1-1
TGTGCCAGCAGCGAAGGCCCGGACCGCACAGATACGCAGTATTTT	CASSEGPDRTDTQYF	-	-	TRBV11-2	TRBJ2-3
TGTGCCAGCAGCTCTGGGGCGAATTCACCCCTCCACTTT	CASSSGANSPLHF	-	-	TRBV7-2	TRBJ1-6
TGTGCCACCAGCAGAGGTAGCGGCACACTTTACAATGAGCAGTTCTTC	CATSRGSGTLYNEQFF	-	-	TRBV15	TRBJ2-1
TGTGCCAGCAGACCCACAGGGGGCGGAAGATACGAGCAGTACTTC	CASRPTGGGRYEQYF	TRBD1	-	TRBV28	TRBJ2-7
TGCGCCAGCAGCTTGGCTTCTCCCCTAGATACGCAGTATTTT	CASSLASPLDTQYF	-	few	TRBV5-1	TRBJ2-3
TGTGCCAGTAGTATATGGGTTGGGGTTGAAAAACTGTTTTTT	CASSIWVGVEKLFF	-	-	TRBV19	TRBJ1-4
TGTGCTAGTGGTTACCGACTAGCGAGGGTGTATACAGATACGCAGTATTTT	CASGYRLARVYTDTQYF	TRBD2	-	TRBV12-5	TRBJ2-3
TGCAGCGTTGATCGGGATAATGAGCAGTTCTTC	CSVDRDNEQFF	-	-	TRBV29-1	TRBJ2-1